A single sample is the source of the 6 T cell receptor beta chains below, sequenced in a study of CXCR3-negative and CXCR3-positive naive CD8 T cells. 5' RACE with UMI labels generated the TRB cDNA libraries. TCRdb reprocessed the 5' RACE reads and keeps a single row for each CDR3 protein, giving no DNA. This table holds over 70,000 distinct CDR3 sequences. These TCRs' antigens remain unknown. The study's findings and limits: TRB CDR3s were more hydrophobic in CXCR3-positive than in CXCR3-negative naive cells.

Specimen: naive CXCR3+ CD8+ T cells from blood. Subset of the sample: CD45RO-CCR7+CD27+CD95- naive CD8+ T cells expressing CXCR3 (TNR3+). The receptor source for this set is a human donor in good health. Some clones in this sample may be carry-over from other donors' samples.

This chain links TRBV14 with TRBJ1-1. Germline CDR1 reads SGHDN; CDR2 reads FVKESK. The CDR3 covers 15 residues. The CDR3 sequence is CASSQDQVWDTEAFF.

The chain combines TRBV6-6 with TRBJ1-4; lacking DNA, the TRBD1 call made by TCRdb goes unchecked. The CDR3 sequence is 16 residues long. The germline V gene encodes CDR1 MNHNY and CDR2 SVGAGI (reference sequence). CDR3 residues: CASSYPTGGPPEKLFF.

CDR3 amino acids: CASGIRVNEQFF. The V call is TRBV27, the J call TRBJ2-1; TCRdb's assignment of TRBD1 cannot be checked, as there is no DNA. Germline V CDR1 and CDR2: MNHEY, SMNVEV (reference sequence). This CDR3 is built from 12 residues.

The CDR3 spells CASRGTGTGYGYTF. This rearrangement joins TRBV28 to TRBJ1-2; TCRdb outputs TRBD1, but without DNA this stays unchecked. The CDR3 loop spans 14 amino acids. CDR1 and CDR2 from the germline V gene are MDHEN and SYDVKM.

The CDR3 is CASSSAWGGHEQYF. The chain is built from TRBV7-2 and TRBJ2-7; the TCRdb call, TRBD1, lacks DNA for checking. The CDR3 is made up of 14 amino acids. Looked up from germline, CDR1 is SGHTA and CDR2 is FQGNSA.

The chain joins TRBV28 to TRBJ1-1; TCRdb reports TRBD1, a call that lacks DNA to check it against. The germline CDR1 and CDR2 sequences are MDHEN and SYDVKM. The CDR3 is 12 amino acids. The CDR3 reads CASMGGGTEAFF.